The clone carrying this TCR beta chain was counted ten times or more. Taking 20-30 mg of unsorted bulk tissue, the authors co-extracted RNA and DNA. Chronic HBV infection, untreated so far, was present in the patients. Five separate regions were sampled from each tumor. Reverse transcription of 450 to 500 ng total RNA with a constant-region primer produced TCR beta cDNA. Library construction for TCR beta comprised three nested multiplex PCR rounds performed with slightly modified ARM-PCR. MiXCR, run by TCRdb on the multiplex PCR reads, gives a single entry per CDR3 protein. The sample gives 55,000 to 70,000 distinct CDR3 sequences, less than 75% of which show up once; roughly 60% is in the top ten. This sample is part of a study of tumor-infiltrating lymphocytes in primary liver carcinoma. The sequence was collected from a man aged 35 to 55 with primary liver carcinoma and hepatitis B virus infection. Sequences were obtained from liver tumor tissue from sampling region 2. Documented subset: tumor region T2, inferior pole.

This CDR3 reads CAIGQGVDGYTF. The CDR3 bases are TGTGCCATCGGACAGGGGGTCGATGGCTACACCTTC. The V gene is TRBV12-3 or TRBV12-4, the J gene TRBJ1-2; TRBD1 matches 10 bases. With V trimmed by 10 bases and J by 6 bases, 5 bases remained unmatched. The length of the CDR3 is 12 residues.